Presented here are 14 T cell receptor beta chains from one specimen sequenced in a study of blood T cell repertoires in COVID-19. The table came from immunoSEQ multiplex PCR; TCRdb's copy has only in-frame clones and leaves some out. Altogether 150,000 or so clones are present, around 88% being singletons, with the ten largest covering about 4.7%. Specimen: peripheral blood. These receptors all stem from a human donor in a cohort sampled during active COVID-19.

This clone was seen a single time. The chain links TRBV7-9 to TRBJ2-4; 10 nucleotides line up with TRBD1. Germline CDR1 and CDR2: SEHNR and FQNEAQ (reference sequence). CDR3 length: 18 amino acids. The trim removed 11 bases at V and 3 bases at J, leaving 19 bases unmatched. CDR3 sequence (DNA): TGTGCCGGATCGGGGGGGACAGGGGAGAGAAATGGCAAAAACATTCAGTACTTC. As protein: CAGSGGTGERNGKNIQYF.

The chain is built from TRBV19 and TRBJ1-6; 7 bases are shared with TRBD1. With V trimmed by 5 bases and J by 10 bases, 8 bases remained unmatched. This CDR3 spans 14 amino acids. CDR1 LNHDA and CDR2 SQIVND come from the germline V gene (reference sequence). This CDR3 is CASSSTGAESPLHF. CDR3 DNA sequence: TGTGCCAGTAGTTCTACAGGGGCTGAGTCACCCCTCCACTTT. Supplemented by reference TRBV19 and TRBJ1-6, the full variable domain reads DGGITQSPKYLFRKEGQNVTLSCEQNLNHDAMYWYRQDPGQGLRLIYYSQIVNDFQKGDIAEGYSVSREKKESFPLTVTSAQKNPTAFYLCASSSTGAESPLHFGNGTRLTVT.

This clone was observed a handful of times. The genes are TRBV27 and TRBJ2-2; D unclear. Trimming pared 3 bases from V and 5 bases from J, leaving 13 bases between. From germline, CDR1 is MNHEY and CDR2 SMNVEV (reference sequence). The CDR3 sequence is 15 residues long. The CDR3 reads CASSLLSRLTGELFF. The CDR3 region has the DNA TGTGCCAGCAGTTTGTTGTCCCGACTGACCGGGGAGCTGTTTTTT.

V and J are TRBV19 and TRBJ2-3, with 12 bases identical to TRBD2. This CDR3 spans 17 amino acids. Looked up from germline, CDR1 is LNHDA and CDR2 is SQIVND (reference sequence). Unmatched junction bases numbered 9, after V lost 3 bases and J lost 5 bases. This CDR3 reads CASSIRSSGGAGDTQYF. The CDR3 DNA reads TGTGCCAGTAGTATTCGCTCTAGCGGGGGGGCTGGAGATACGCAGTATTTT.

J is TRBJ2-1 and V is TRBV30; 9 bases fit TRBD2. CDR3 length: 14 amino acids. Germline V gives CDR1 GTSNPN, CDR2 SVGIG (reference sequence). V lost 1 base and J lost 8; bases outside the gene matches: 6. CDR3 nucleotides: TGTGCCTGGAGTGGGCTAGCGGGGTCCCATGAGCAGTTCTTC. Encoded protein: CAWSGLAGSHEQFF.

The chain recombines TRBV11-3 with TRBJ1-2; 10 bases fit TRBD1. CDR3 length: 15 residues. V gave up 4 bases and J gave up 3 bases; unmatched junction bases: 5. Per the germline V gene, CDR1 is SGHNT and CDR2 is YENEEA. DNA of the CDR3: TGTGCCAGCAGCTCCCGGGACAGGGGAGACTATGGCTACACCTTC. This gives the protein CASSSRDRGDYGYTF.

DNA of the CDR3: TGTGCCAGCTTTAGGAGCAAATACGAGCAGTACTTC. Translated, it gives CASFRSKYEQYF. V gene TRBV2 combines with J gene TRBJ2-7; no definite D call. CDR3 length: 12 amino acids. V lost 8 bases and J 4 bases, leaving 12 bases between the germline ends. Germline V lookup: CDR1 SNHLY, CDR2 FYNNEI.

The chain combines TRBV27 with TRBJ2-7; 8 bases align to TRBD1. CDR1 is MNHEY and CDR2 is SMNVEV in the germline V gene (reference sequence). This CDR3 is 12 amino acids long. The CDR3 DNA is TGTACCTCCGGGACAGGAGGTCTCGAGCAGTACTTC. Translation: CTSGTGGLEQYF.

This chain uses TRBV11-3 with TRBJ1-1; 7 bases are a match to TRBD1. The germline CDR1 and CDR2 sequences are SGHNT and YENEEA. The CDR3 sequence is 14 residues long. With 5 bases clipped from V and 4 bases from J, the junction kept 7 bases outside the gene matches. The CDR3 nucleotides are TGTGCCAGCAGCCCACAGGGGACCGGCACTGAAGCTTTCTTT. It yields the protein CASSPQGTGTEAFF.

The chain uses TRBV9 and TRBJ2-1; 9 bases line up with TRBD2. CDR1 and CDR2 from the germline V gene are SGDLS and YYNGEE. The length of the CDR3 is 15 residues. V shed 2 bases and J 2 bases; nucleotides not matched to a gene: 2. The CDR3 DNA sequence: TGTGCCAGCAGCGTTAGCGGGGGCACCTACAATGAGCAGTTCTTC. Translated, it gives CASSVSGGTYNEQFF. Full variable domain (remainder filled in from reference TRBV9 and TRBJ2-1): DSGVTQTPKHLITATGQRVTLRCSPRSGDLSVYWYQQSLDQGLQFLIQYYNGEERAKGNILERFSAQQFPDLHSELNLSSLELGDSALYFCASSVSGGTYNEQFFGPGTRLTVL.

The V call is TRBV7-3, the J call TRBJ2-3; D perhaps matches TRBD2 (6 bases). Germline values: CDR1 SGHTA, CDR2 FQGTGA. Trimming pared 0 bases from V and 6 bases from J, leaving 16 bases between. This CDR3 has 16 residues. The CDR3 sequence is CASSLTVAGLGDTQYF. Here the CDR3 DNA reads TGTGCCAGCAGCTTAACGGTTGCGGGGCTTGGGGATACGCAGTATTTT.

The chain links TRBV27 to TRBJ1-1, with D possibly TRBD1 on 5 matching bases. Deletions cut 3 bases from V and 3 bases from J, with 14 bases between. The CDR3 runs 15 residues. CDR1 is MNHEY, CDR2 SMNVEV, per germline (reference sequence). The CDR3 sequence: CASSFSRRGDTEAFF. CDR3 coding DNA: TGTGCCAGCAGTTTTTCTCGGCGGGGGGACACTGAAGCTTTCTTT.

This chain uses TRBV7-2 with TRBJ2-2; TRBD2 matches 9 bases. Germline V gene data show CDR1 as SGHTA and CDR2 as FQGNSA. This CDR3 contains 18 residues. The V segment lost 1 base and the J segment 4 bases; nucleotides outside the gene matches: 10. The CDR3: CASSLVPAGGRGTGELFF. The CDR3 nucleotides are TGTGCCAGCAGCTTAGTCCCCGCGGGGGGGCGAGGCACCGGGGAGCTGTTTTTT. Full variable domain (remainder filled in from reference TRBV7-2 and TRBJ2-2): GAGVSQSPSNKVTEKGKDVELRCDPISGHTALYWYRQSLGQGLEFLIYFQGNSAPDKSGLPSDRFSAERTGGSVSTLTIQRTQQEDSAVYLCASSLVPAGGRGTGELFFGEGSRLTVL.

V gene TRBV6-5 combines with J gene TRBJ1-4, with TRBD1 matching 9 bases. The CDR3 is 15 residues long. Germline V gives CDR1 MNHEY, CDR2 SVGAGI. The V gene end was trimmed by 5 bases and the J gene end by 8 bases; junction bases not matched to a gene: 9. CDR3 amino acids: CASSRRGQGGEKLFF. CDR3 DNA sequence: TGTGCCAGCAGTCGCCGGGGACAGGGAGGGGAAAAACTGTTTTTT.